The clone carrying this TCR beta chain was picked up many times. Its specificity is not known. The data derive from a study of T cells in Graves' hyperthyroidism and ophthalmopathy. Notes on the study in general: Ophthalmopathy was separated from stable hyperthyroidism by a 13 V-J model.

Amplification of TCR beta CDR3 regions used RNA as the template. A set of HTBI primers served as the primers for a first-round RT-PCR of the TCR CDR3. TCRdb used MiXCR to reprocess the multiplex PCR reads, holding one entry per CDR3 protein. Among almost 600,000 distinct CDR3 sequences listed, about 45% were seen once. J gave up 2 bases and V 4 bases, and 5 bases lay outside the gene matches. The germline V gene encodes CDR1 SGHKS and CDR2 YYEKEE (reference sequence). The CDR3 consists of 15 residues. The sequence was collected from a young woman with Graves' hyperthyroidism. Sequenced sample: peripheral blood or thyroid tissue (not recorded which). The chain combines TRBV5-5 with TRBJ1-2; 10 nucleotides agree with TRBD1. This chain's CDR3 is CASSPGQGGNYGYTF. In DNA, the CDR3 is TGTGCCAGCAGCCCCGGACAGGGGGGAAACTATGGCTACACCTTC.